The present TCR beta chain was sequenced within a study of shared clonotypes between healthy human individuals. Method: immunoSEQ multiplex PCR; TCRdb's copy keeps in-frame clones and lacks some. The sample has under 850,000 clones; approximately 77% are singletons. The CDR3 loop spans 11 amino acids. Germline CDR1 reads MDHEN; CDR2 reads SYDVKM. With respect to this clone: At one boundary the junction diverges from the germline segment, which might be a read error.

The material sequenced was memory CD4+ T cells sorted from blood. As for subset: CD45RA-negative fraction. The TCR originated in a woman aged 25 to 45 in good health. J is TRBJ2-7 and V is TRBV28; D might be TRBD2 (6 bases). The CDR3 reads CASSLSGTHIF. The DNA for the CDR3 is TGTGCCAGCAGTTTATCCGGGACTCACATCTTC.